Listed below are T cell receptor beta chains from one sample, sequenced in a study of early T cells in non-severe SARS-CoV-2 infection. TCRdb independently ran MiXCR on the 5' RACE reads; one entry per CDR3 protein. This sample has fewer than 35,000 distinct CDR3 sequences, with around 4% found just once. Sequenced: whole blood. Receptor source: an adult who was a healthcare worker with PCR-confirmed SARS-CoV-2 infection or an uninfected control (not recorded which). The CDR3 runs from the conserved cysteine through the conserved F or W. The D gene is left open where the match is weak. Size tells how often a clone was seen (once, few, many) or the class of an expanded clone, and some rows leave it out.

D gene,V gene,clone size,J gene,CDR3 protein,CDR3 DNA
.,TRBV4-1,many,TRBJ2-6,CASSSADSGANVLTF,TGCGCCAGCTCTAGCGCAGATTCTGGGGCCAACGTCCTGACTTTC
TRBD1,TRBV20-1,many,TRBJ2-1,CSADVHTGVNEQFF,TGCAGTGCCGACGTACATACAGGGGTAAATGAGCAGTTCTTC
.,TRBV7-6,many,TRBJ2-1,CASSLVSGTHTDNEQFF,TGTGCCAGCAGCTTAGTTTCCGGGACACACACCGACAATGAGCAGTTCTTC
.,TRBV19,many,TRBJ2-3,CASSPDTSTDTQYF,TGTGCCAGTAGTCCCGATACAAGCACAGATACGCAGTATTTT
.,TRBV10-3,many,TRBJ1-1,CAISESPVGNTEAFF,TGTGCCATCAGTGAGAGTCCCGTGGGGAACACTGAAGCTTTCTTT
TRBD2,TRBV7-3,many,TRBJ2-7,CASSLGRASDEQYF,TGTGCCAGCAGCCTCGGGAGGGCCTCGGACGAGCAGTACTTC
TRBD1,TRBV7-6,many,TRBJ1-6,CASSLAGTVDNSPLHF,TGTGCCAGCAGCTTAGCTGGGACAGTAGATAATTCACCCCTCCACTTT
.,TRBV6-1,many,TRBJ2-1,CASSDRDLTRDEQFF,TGTGCCAGCAGTGACAGAGACCTTACGCGCGATGAGCAGTTCTTC
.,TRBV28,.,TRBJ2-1,CASSFGRGVEQFF,TGTGCCAGCAGTTTCGGGAGAGGGGTTGAGCAGTTCTTC
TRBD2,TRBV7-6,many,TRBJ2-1,CASSLGDSGRSYNEQFF,TGTGCCAGCAGCTTAGGGGATAGCGGGAGGTCGTACAATGAGCAGTTCTTC
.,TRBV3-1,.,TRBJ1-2,CASSQAENYGYTF,TGTGCCAGCAGCCAAGCAGAGAACTATGGCTACACCTTC
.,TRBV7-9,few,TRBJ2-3,CASSLTRDTDTQYF,TGTGCCAGCAGCTTAACACGGGACACAGATACGCAGTATTTT
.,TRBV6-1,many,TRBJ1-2,CASSGQKPDSLNYGYTF,TGTGCCAGCAGTGGTCAGAAACCGGACTCTCTTAACTATGGCTACACCTTC
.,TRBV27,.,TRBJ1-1,CASSAKAYLGMNTEAFF,TGTGCCAGCAGCGCTAAGGCTTACTTGGGAATGAACACTGAAGCTTTCTTT
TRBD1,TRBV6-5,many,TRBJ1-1,CASSNWIQGTYTEAFF,TGTGCCAGCAGCAACTGGATACAGGGGACTTACACTGAAGCTTTCTTT
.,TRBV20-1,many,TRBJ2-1,CSARDHEGSYITEQFF,TGCAGTGCTAGAGATCACGAGGGAAGCTACATAACTGAGCAGTTCTTC
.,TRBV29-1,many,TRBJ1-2,CSVALLYGYTF,TGCAGCGTCGCGCTTCTCTATGGCTACACCTTC
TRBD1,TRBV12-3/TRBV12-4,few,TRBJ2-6,CASSPDRAANVLTF,TGTGCCAGCAGTCCGGACAGGGCCGCCAACGTCCTGACTTTC
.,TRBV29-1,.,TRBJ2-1,CSVPVLAFDEQFF,TGCAGCGTCCCCGTTTTAGCGTTCGATGAGCAGTTCTTC
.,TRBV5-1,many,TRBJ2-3,CASSLIRDSVSTDTQYF,TGCGCCAGCAGCTTGATTCGAGACAGCGTAAGCACAGATACGCAGTATTTT
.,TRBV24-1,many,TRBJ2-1,CATSGDGYNEQFF,TGTGCCACCAGCGGGGACGGGTACAATGAGCAGTTCTTC
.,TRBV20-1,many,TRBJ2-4,CSAPGQANIQYF,TGCAGTGCACCGGGGCAGGCAAACATTCAGTACTTC
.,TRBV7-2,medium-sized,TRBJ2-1,CASSLEFPSDGSSSYNEQFF,TGTGCCAGCAGCTTAGAGTTCCCTAGCGATGGGAGTAGCTCCTACAATGAGCAGTTCTTC
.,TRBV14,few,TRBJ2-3,CASSQDSGRADTQYF,TGTGCCAGCAGCCAAGACTCCGGGAGAGCGGATACGCAGTATTTT
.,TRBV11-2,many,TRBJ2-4,CASSVPVGLAKNIQYF,TGTGCCAGCAGCGTTCCCGTCGGACTTGCCAAAAACATTCAGTACTTC
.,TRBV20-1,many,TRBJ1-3,CSAPEGGSGNTIYF,TGCAGTGCTCCCGAGGGTGGGTCTGGAAACACCATATATTTT
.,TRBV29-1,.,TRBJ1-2,CSVSRDYGYTF,TGCAGCGTGAGCAGGGACTATGGCTACACCTTC
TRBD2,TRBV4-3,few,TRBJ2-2,CASSPRAGAPGTGELFF,TGCGCCAGCAGCCCCCGAGCGGGAGCTCCGGGCACCGGGGAGCTGTTTTTT
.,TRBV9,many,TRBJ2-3,CASSTSGPSTDTQYF,TGTGCCAGCAGCACGAGCGGGCCCAGCACAGATACGCAGTATTTT
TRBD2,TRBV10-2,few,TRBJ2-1,CATRGLAGHNEQFF,TGCGCCACTAGGGGACTAGCGGGGCACAATGAGCAGTTCTTC
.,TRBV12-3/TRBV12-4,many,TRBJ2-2,CASSLVVAETGELFF,TGTGCCAGCAGTTTAGTTGTGGCGGAGACCGGGGAGCTGTTTTTT
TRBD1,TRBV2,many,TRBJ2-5,CASRATGTGGETQYF,TGTGCCAGCAGGGCGACCGGGACAGGAGGGGAGACCCAGTACTTC
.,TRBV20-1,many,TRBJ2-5,CSARTGSRTQYF,TGCAGTGCTAGAACAGGGTCAAGGACCCAGTACTTC
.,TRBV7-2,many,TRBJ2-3,CASSLEGTKVTDTQYF,TGTGCCAGCAGCTTAGAGGGGACCAAGGTCACAGATACGCAGTATTTT
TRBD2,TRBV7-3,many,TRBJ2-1,CASSTKGGLAGGRNEQFF,TGTGCCAGCAGCACAAAGGGGGGACTAGCGGGAGGTAGGAATGAGCAGTTCTTC
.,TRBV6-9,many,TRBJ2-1,CASSLTFRSNEQFF,TGTGCCAGCAGTTTAACGTTCAGAAGCAATGAGCAGTTCTTC
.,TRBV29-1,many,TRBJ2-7,CSVVSGKQYF,TGCAGCGTTGTTTCAGGGAAGCAGTACTTC
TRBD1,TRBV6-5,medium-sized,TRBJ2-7,CASKVFGTGGYEQYF,TGTGCCAGCAAAGTTTTTGGGACAGGGGGCTACGAGCAGTACTTC
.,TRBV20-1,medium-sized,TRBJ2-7,CSARVTGLYEQYF,TGCAGTGCTAGAGTGACAGGACTCTACGAGCAGTACTTC
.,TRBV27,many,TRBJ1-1,CASMDQTENTEAFF,TGTGCCAGCATGGACCAAACAGAGAACACTGAAGCTTTCTTT
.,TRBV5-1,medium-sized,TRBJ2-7,CASSSRTADYEQYF,TGCGCCAGCAGCTCACGGACAGCAGACTACGAGCAGTACTTC
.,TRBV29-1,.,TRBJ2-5,CSAEDLEGQETQYF,TGCAGCGCTGAAGATCTAGAGGGTCAAGAGACCCAGTACTTC
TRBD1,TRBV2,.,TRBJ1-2,CARTGTDYGYTF,TGTGCCAGAACCGGGACAGACTATGGCTACACCTTC
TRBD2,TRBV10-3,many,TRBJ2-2,CAISAGTRGYTGELFF,TGTGCCATCAGTGCCGGGACTAGGGGCTACACCGGGGAGCTGTTTTTT
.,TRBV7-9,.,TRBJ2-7,CASSLVDKDYEQYF,TGTGCCAGCAGCTTGGTCGACAAAGACTACGAGCAGTACTTC
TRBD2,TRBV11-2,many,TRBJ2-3,CASSSRGLAYTDTQYF,TGTGCCAGCAGCTCCAGGGGACTAGCGTACACAGATACGCAGTATTTT
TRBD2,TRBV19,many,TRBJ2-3,CASSRLAESSTDTQYF,TGTGCCAGTAGTAGACTAGCGGAGTCTAGCACAGATACGCAGTATTTT
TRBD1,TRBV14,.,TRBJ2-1,CASRGTGIGEQFF,TGTGCCAGCAGGGGGACAGGGATTGGTGAGCAGTTCTTC
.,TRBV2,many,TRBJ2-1,CASRAGQYNEQFF,TGTGCCAGCAGAGCAGGACAGTACAATGAGCAGTTCTTC